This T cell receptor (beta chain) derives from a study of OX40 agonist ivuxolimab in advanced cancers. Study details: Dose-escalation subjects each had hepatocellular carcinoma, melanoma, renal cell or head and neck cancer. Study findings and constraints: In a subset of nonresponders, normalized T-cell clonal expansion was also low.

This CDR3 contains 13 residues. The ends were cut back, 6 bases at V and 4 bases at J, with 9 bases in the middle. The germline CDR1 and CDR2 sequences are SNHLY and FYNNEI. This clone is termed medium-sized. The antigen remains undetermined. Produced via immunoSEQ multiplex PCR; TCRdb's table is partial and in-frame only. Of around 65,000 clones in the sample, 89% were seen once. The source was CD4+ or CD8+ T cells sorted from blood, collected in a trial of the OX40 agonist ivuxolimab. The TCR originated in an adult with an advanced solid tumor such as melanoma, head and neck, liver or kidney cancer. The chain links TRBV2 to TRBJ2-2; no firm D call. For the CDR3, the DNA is TGTGCCAGCAGGCCTAGGGCCACCGGGGAGCTGTTTTTT. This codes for CASRPRATGELFF.